Presented here are 20 T cell receptor beta chains from one specimen sequenced in a study of blood T cell repertoires in COVID-19 (dated by TCRdb to about 2020). Libraries were made using the immunoSEQ multiplex PCR assay. In TCRdb, the immuneACCESS table is reduced to in-frame sequences with V and J assigned. These tables do not hold every clone; where another copy was compared, an unresolved V gene accounts for under half, and the others remain unexplained. The sample table shows about 130,000 clones, and around 86% are seen once. 8% to 9.5% of the sample comes from the top ten. What was sequenced was peripheral blood. The source is a woman aged 55-70 years with active or convalescent COVID-19.

The chain joins TRBV2 to TRBJ1-2; maybe TRBD1 (5 bases). V lost 7 bases to trimming and J lost 0 bases, with 12 bases between them. The germline CDR1 and CDR2 sequences are SNHLY and FYNNEI. CDR3 length equals 14 residues. This CDR3 is CASTMTASNYGYTF. The DNA for the CDR3 is TGTGCCAGCACTATGACAGCTTCTAACTATGGCTACACCTTC.

This clone was detected a few times. This chain's CDR3 is CAWSAASGRAGDTQYF. CDR3 sequence (DNA): TGTGCCTGGAGTGCCGCTAGCGGGAGGGCGGGGGATACGCAGTATTTT. V gene TRBV30 combines with J gene TRBJ2-3; 12 bases are shared with TRBD2. The CDR3 is made up of 16 amino acids. CDR1 is GTSNPN and CDR2 is SVGIG in the germline V gene (reference sequence). V gave up 1 base and J gave up 6 bases; unmatched junction bases: 8.

The rearrangement uses TRBV19 and TRBJ2-7, with 7 bases lining up with TRBD2. Germline V gene lookup returns CDR1 LNHDA and CDR2 SQIVND (reference sequence). The CDR3 spans 14 residues. V was clipped by 4 bases and J by 2 bases; unmatched bases: 5. Here the CDR3 reads CASSSGRGPYEQYF. CDR3 DNA sequence: TGTGCCAGTAGTAGCGGGAGAGGGCCCTACGAGCAGTACTTC.

The CDR3 loop is CASASLFGSPGNTEAFF. DNA for the CDR3: TGTGCCAGCGCTTCCTTATTTGGGTCCCCGGGGAACACTGAAGCTTTCTTT. The chain employs TRBV27 and TRBJ1-1; D not resolved. The V and J ends lost 8 bases and 1 base respectively, with 23 bases between them. Germline CDR1 is MNHEY and CDR2 is SMNVEV (reference sequence). The CDR3 covers 17 residues.

CDR3 bases: TGTGCCACCACTACAGCCAAGTCCAATGAGCAGTTCTTC. It specifies CATTTAKSNEQFF. The chain employs TRBV15 and TRBJ2-1; D is uncertain. V lost 7 bases to trimming and J lost 6 bases, with 13 bases between them. Germline V gene data show CDR1 as LNHNV and CDR2 as YYDKDF (reference sequence). The CDR3 runs to 13 residues.

This chain joins TRBV27 and TRBJ1-3, with 8 bases lining up with TRBD1. The CDR3 is 16 residues long. Trimming took 5 bases from V and 0 from J; bases not matched to a gene: 6. The V gene's germline CDR1 is MNHEY and CDR2 SMNVEV (reference sequence). CDR3 region: CASSIGTGYSGNTIYF. Written as DNA, the CDR3 is TGTGCCAGCAGTATTGGGACAGGATACTCTGGAAACACCATATATTTT.

The chain has TRBV6-5 and TRBJ2-1, with TRBD2 identical over 9 bases. Germline V gives CDR1 MNHEY, CDR2 SVGAGI. The junction had 6 bases not matched to a gene; V was cut back by 0 bases and J by 9 bases. The CDR3 consists of 15 residues. Here the CDR3 reads CASSYSRASGTEQFF. In nucleotides, the CDR3 is TGTGCCAGCAGTTACTCGAGGGCTAGCGGGACTGAGCAGTTCTTC.

This clone came up many times. The chain couples TRBV2 to TRBJ1-5, with unresolved D. The length of the CDR3 is 13 residues. Trimming cost V 7 bases and J 3 bases, with 10 bases left between them. Germline CDR1 is SNHLY and CDR2 is FYNNEI. The CDR3 nucleotides are TGTGCCAGCATGGGGAGGACCAATCAGCCCCAGCATTTT. Its protein is CASMGRTNQPQHF.

The V call is TRBV30, the J call TRBJ2-7; D not certain. Germline V gene lookup returns CDR1 GTSNPN and CDR2 SVGIG (reference sequence). The CDR3 runs 15 residues. V lost 0 bases and J lost 2, with 14 bases in between. In DNA form, the CDR3 reads TGTGCCTGGAGTGTTGTGGGCCTCCTTCCCTACGAGCAGTACGTC. Encoded protein: CAWSVVGLLPYEQYV.

The chain has TRBV19 and TRBJ2-1, with D possibly matching TRBD2 (6 bases). This CDR3 is built from 16 residues. V was cut by 6 bases and J by 6 bases, with 21 bases left in between. CDR1 is LNHDA, CDR2 SQIVND, per germline (reference sequence). The CDR3 here is CASSGSEVRYINEQFF. In DNA form, the CDR3 reads TGTGCCAGTAGCGGGAGTGAGGTTAGGTATATCAATGAGCAGTTCTTC.

This rearrangement joins TRBV5-4 to TRBJ2-7; 9 positions agree with TRBD2. Unmatched junction bases numbered 12, after V lost 0 bases and J lost 5 bases. This CDR3 region has 17 residues. Germline lookup yields CDR1 SGHNT and CDR2 YYREEE (reference sequence). The CDR3, as DNA: TGTGCCAGCAGCTTGGGTGTAGGCGGGAGGGCTGATAACGAGCAGTACTTC. It specifies CASSLGVGGRADNEQYF.

In regard to this clone: In the same sample, other DNA sequences code for this CDR3. This chain's CDR3 is CASSLGQGSYEQYF. The CDR3 DNA sequence: TGTGCCAGCAGCCTGGGACAGGGGTCCTACGAGCAGTACTTC. The rearrangement links TRBV3-1 (or the pseudogene TRBV3-2) to TRBJ2-7; 10 nucleotides match TRBD1. The CDR3 totals 14 residues. Trimming took 4 bases from V and 1 from J; bases not matched to a gene: 1. Germline V gene sequence: CDR1 LGHDT, CDR2 YNNKEL (reference sequence).

The CDR3 is CASSLTTNYGYTF. The CDR3, as DNA: TGTGCCAGCAGTTTAACTACTAACTATGGCTACACCTTC. The chain carries TRBV28 and TRBJ1-2; D is unclear. The length of the CDR3 is 13 residues. Germline assignment: CDR1 MDHEN and CDR2 SYDVKM. The V and J ends lost 2 bases and 0 bases respectively, with 4 bases between them.

The J gene is TRBJ2-5, the V gene TRBV2; a weak D match, TRBD2 (5 bases). Germline values: CDR1 SNHLY, CDR2 FYNNEI. Trimming shortened V by 2 bases and J by 7 bases, and 14 bases separated the two germline ends. The CDR3 contains 14 residues. The CDR3 protein is CASSETLGSGTQYF. DNA for the CDR3: TGTGCCAGCAGTGAAACACTAGGTTCAGGGACCCAGTACTTC.

The CDR3 reads CASSQDPHRGKNTEAFF. For the CDR3, the DNA is TGCGCCAGCAGCCAAGATCCCCACAGGGGCAAGAACACTGAAGCTTTCTTT. This chain uses TRBV4-1 with TRBJ1-1; TRBD1 matches at 7 bases. Germline CDR1 is MGHRA and CDR2 is YSYEKL. The CDR3 length is 17 residues. V dropped 0 bases and J dropped 1; count of bases not matched to a gene: 8.

V is TRBV5-6 and J is TRBJ1-6; possible D gene TRBD1, 6 bases. Germline V gene data show CDR1 as SGHDT and CDR2 as YYEEEE. V was clipped by 0 bases and J by 6 bases, with 13 bases between them. The CDR3 spans 16 residues. CDR3 residues: CASSLDWGLTNSPLHF. Here the CDR3 DNA reads TGTGCCAGCAGCTTGGATTGGGGGCTGACTAATTCACCCCTCCACTTT.

The chain couples TRBV19 to TRBJ2-3, with 9 bases identical to TRBD2. CDR3 length equals 14 residues. Germline V lookup: CDR1 LNHDA, CDR2 SQIVND (reference sequence). V dropped 7 bases and J dropped 6; count of bases not matched to a gene: 8. The CDR3 DNA is TGTGCCAGTAAAGGGCTAGCGGGAACGGATACGCAGTATTTT. It specifies CASKGLAGTDTQYF. Together with reference TRBV19 and TRBJ2-3, the CDR3 gives the full variable domain: DGGITQSPKYLFRKEGQNVTLSCEQNLNHDAMYWYRQDPGQGLRLIYYSQIVNDFQKGDIAEGYSVSREKKESFPLTVTSAQKNPTAFYLCASKGLAGTDTQYFGPGTRLTVL.

This clone has at least ten counts. The chain uses TRBV15 and TRBJ2-7; D is undetermined. Trimming removed 0 bases at V and 6 bases at J, with 12 bases between. The CDR3 length is 14 residues. Germline loops: CDR1 LNHNV, CDR2 YYDKDF (reference sequence). The CDR3 DNA sequence: TGTGCCACCAGCAGAGATGTATGGGCCCCCGAGCAGTACTTC. Its protein product is CATSRDVWAPEQYF.

This clone was detected a few times. The V gene is TRBV5-4, the J gene TRBJ2-1; 11 bases agree with TRBD2. Unmatched junction bases numbered 7, after V lost 0 bases and J lost 8 bases. The CDR3 has 16 residues. Germline lookup yields CDR1 SGHNT and CDR2 YYREEE (reference sequence). The CDR3 DNA is TGTGCCAGCAGCTTGGTAGCGGGAGGGCTCGGCGATGAGCAGTTCTTC. Translation gives CASSLVAGGLGDEQFF.

This clone was seen only once. This chain uses TRBV10-3 with TRBJ2-2, with a possible D match to TRBD1 (6 bases). The germline V gene encodes CDR1 ENHRY and CDR2 SYGVKD. The length of the CDR3 is 17 residues. V lost 9 bases to trimming and J lost 0 bases, with 20 bases between them. The CDR3 reads CAILQTGLHANTGELFF. CDR3 bases: TGTGCCATTCTCCAAACAGGGCTCCACGCGAACACCGGGGAGCTGTTTTTT.